Presented here are 12 T cell receptor beta chains from one specimen sequenced in a study of T cells in pancreatic ductal adenocarcinoma. The selected patients with pancreatic ductal adenocarcinoma had surgery but no neoadjuvant therapy. TCRdb's table, derived via immunoSEQ multiplex PCR, lists solely in-frame clones and lacks some. The data contain 97,000 or so clones, roughly 96% of them singletons. Sequenced input: PBMCs. The origin of the receptors is a human donor with pancreatic ductal adenocarcinoma.

This chain joins TRBV25-1 and TRBJ1-1; 7 bases are a match to TRBD1. The V gene end was trimmed by 5 bases and the J gene end by 4 bases; junction bases not matched to a gene: 7. Germline V gene data show CDR1 as MGHDK and CDR2 as SYGVNS. This CDR3 is built from 14 residues. The CDR3 DNA sequence: TGTGCCAGCAGTAGAACAGGGGCTTCCACTGAAGCTTTCTTT. As protein: CASSRTGASTEAFF.

The chain combines TRBV7-2 with TRBJ2-5; TRBD2 agrees at 9 bases. CDR1 is SGHTA and CDR2 is FQGNSA in the germline V gene. J was trimmed by 2 bases and V by 1 base; bases with no gene match: 8. This CDR3 is built from 17 residues. Here the CDR3 reads CASSLGGGAGGQETQYF. The CDR3 nucleotides read TGTGCCAGCAGCTTAGGCGGAGGAGCGGGAGGTCAAGAGACCCAGTACTTC.

The chain couples TRBV6-5 to TRBJ2-2; 8 bases map to TRBD1. Germline V CDR1 and CDR2: MNHEY, SVGAGI. The CDR3 sequence is 14 residues long. With 2 bases clipped from V and 4 bases from J, the junction kept 0 bases outside the gene matches. CDR3 bases: TGTGCCAGCAGTTACACAGGGGGCACCGGGGAGCTGTTTTTT. Translation: CASSYTGGTGELFF.

The chain joins TRBV6-5 to TRBJ2-1; possibly TRBD1 for D (5 bases). The V end lost 2 bases, the J end lost 9 bases, and 8 bases lay between the germline ends. The CDR3 length is 12 residues. The germline V gene encodes CDR1 MNHEY and CDR2 SVGAGI. This CDR3 is CASSYRQGEQFF. Written as DNA, the CDR3 is TGTGCCAGCAGTTACCGGCAGGGTGAGCAGTTCTTC.

The chain employs TRBV30 and TRBJ2-5, with 7 bases aligning to TRBD1. After removal of 5 bases from V and 2 bases from J, the junction contained 5 bases not matched to a gene. The germline V gene has CDR1 GTSNPN and CDR2 SVGIG (reference sequence). This CDR3 is built from 13 residues. In DNA form, the CDR3 reads TGTGCCTGGGCCCCGGGACAGCAAGAGACCCAGTACTTC. Protein: CAWAPGQQETQYF.

The V call is TRBV30, the J call TRBJ1-4; the D gene is possibly TRBD1 (6 bases). The CDR3 extends over 13 amino acids. CDR1 is GTSNPN, CDR2 SVGIG, per germline (reference sequence). The ends were cut back, 0 bases at V and 5 bases at J, with 7 bases in the middle. CDR3 in amino acids: CAWSVQGNEKLFF. CDR3 nucleotides: TGTGCCTGGAGTGTACAGGGCAATGAAAAACTGTTTTTT.

The chain employs TRBV15 and TRBJ2-6; 10 bases map to TRBD2. The V and J ends lost 1 base and 5 bases, in that order; junction bases with no gene match: 8. Germline lookup yields CDR1 LNHNV and CDR2 YYDKDF (reference sequence). This CDR3 comprises 18 residues. CDR3: CATSRALAGADRANVLTF. As DNA, the CDR3 is TGTGCCACCAGCAGAGCTCTAGCGGGAGCGGACAGGGCCAACGTCCTGACTTTC.

This rearrangement joins TRBV6-5 to TRBJ2-3; D remains ambiguous. Between the trimmed V and J ends, which lost 2 bases and 5 bases, there was a span of 5 bases. CDR1 and CDR2 (germline): MNHEY, SVGAGI. The CDR3 length is 12 residues. The CDR3 bases are TGTGCCAGCAGTTACAATCGAGATACGCAGTATTTT. Amino acid sequence: CASSYNRDTQYF.

The chain couples TRBV10-3 to TRBJ2-2; TRBD1 might be the D (5 bases). CDR1 is ENHRY and CDR2 is SYGVKD in the germline V gene. V lost 10 bases and J lost 5, with 23 bases in between. This CDR3 spans 16 amino acids. CDR3 residues: CATSIQEQADTGELFF. The CDR3 bases are TGTGCCACCTCCATACAGGAACAGGCGGATACCGGGGAGCTGTTTTTT.

The rearrangement joins TRBV28 to TRBJ2-2; 8 bases are a match to TRBD1. Losses at the gene ends were 6 bases for V and 6 bases for J; bases not matched to a gene: 15. From germline, CDR1 is MDHEN and CDR2 SYDVKM. The CDR3 totals 17 residues. The CDR3 nucleotides read TGTGCCAGCAGCCTCAGTTTCGGGACAGGCTACCCCGGGGAGCTGTTTTTT. This encodes CASSLSFGTGYPGELFF.

A note on this clone: The junction departs from the called germline gene at one end, perhaps through a read error. The gene calls are TRBV29-1 and TRBJ2-1; 9 bases agree with TRBD2. The CDR3 loop spans 14 amino acids. From germline, CDR1 is SQVTM and CDR2 ANQGSEA. The CDR3 DNA sequence: TGCAGCGCTGAAACTAGCGGGCGTCTCAATGAGCAGTTCTTC. Translation: CSAETSGRLNEQFF.

The chain links TRBV7-2 to TRBJ2-7; D is perhaps TRBD2 (6 bases). This CDR3 is built from 13 residues. CDR1 and CDR2 from the germline V gene are SGHTA and FQGNSA. Deletions cut 7 bases from V and 6 bases from J, with 16 bases between. The chain's CDR3 is CASTTRLDSEQYF. In nucleotides, the CDR3 is TGTGCCAGCACGACTAGATTAGACTCCGAGCAGTACTTC.